This TCR beta chain is drawn from a study of cytomegalovirus exposure and HLA in healthy donors. The donors (healthy individuals) were bone marrow donors. The donors, nominally healthy at sampling, likely had unrecorded immune exposures. The PCR had 60 Vbeta and 13 Jbeta primers. Sequencing was performed with immunoSEQ multiplex PCR; in TCRdb, only in-frame clones are kept and a portion is missing. The data show some 100,000 clones, around three quarters seen once. General observations from the study: The study listed 150 to 200 cytomegalovirus-associated TCR beta chains.

Notes on this clone: Its specificity is not known.

V shed 4 bases, J shed 4 bases, and the junction held 9 bases outside the gene matches. This CDR3 spans 15 amino acids. Germline V gene lookup returns CDR1 SGHRS and CDR2 YFSETQ. This chain joins TRBV5-1 and TRBJ1-1, with 8 nucleotides matching TRBD1. Sequenced material: PBMCs. The receptor was derived from a male donor in good health and CMV-seropositive. The CDR3 DNA sequence: TGCGCCAGCAGCGCAGACAGGGGCGTAGGCACTGAAGCTTTCTTT. This sequence encodes CASSADRGVGTEAFF. Based on the CDR3 plus reference TRBV5-1 and TRBJ1-1, the full variable domain is KAGVTQTPRYLIKTRGQQVTLSCSPISGHRSVSWYQQTPGQGLQFLFEYFSETQRNKGNFPGRFSGRQFSNSRSEMNVSTLELGDSALYLCASSADRGVGTEAFFGQGTRLTVV.